Following are 20 T cell receptor beta chains from one sample sequenced in a study of monozygotic twins with inflammatory bowel disease. TCRdb reprocessed the 5' RACE reads, keeping one entry per CDR3 protein, no DNA. This table lists 350,000 to 500,000 distinct CDR3 sequences. Sequenced sample: blood. All receptors derive from a human donor with ulcerative colitis or Crohn's disease, or a healthy co-twin of an affected twin (not recorded which).

The chain is built from TRBV5-1 and TRBJ2-3; absent DNA, TCRdb's TRBD1 call cannot be checked. The V gene's germline CDR1 is SGHRS and CDR2 YFSETQ. The CDR3 loop spans 15 amino acids. This chain's CDR3 is CASSPLGERADTQYF.

The chain carries TRBV6-5 and TRBJ2-7; the TCRdb call, TRBD1, lacks DNA for checking. From germline, CDR1 is MNHEY and CDR2 SVGAGI. The CDR3 loop spans 15 amino acids. This CDR3 reads CASSFRGTGKGEQYF.

The chain is built from TRBV6-5 and TRBJ2-3; TCRdb's D call of TRBD2 is untestable without DNA. Germline lookup yields CDR1 MNHEY and CDR2 SVGAGI. The CDR3 totals 15 residues. CDR3 sequence reads: CASSSVRARTDTQYF.

The rearrangement links TRBV5-1 to TRBJ1-1. CDR3 size: 15 residues. Germline V lookup: CDR1 SGHRS, CDR2 YFSETQ. The CDR3 spells CASSVGLTANTEAFF.

This chain connects TRBV14 to TRBJ1-1; TCRdb's D call, TRBD1, is unchecked because there is no DNA. In germline, CDR1 is SGHDN, CDR2 FVKESK. The length of the CDR3 is 13 residues. The CDR3 here is CASSRTRGTEAFF.

The CDR3: CASTLPGQGIYEQYF. V gene TRBV23-1 combines with J gene TRBJ2-7; TCRdb's D call, TRBD1, is unchecked because there is no DNA. TRBV23-1 is an ORF for which the function is uncertain. This CDR3 region has 15 residues.

This chain connects TRBV7-2 to TRBJ2-1; as DNA is missing, the TRBD2 call by TCRdb cannot be tested. Germline CDR1 reads SGHTA; CDR2 reads FQGNSA. The CDR3 has 17 residues. The chain's CDR3 is CASSSGTSTWRANEQFF. The entire variable domain, with the rest obtained from reference TRBV7-2 and TRBJ2-1, is as follows: GAGVSQSPSNKVTEKGKDVELRCDPISGHTALYWYRQSLGQGLEFLIYFQGNSAPDKSGLPSDRFSAERTGGSVSTLTIQRTQQEDSAVYLCASSSGTSTWRANEQFFGPGTRLTVL.

The J gene is TRBJ2-4, the V gene TRBV28; TCRdb reports TRBD2, a call that lacks DNA to check it against. The CDR3 spans 14 residues. The germline V gene has CDR1 MDHEN and CDR2 SYDVKM. The CDR3 is CASSPRRILNIQYF.

V usage is TRBV16 and J usage is TRBJ2-2; the TCRdb D gene call, TRBD1, has no DNA to confirm it. Germline V gives CDR1 KGHSY, CDR2 FQNENV. This CDR3 has 15 residues. CDR3 loop: CASSQLDREAGELFF.

The chain has TRBV28 and TRBJ2-7; with no DNA, the TCRdb D assignment of TRBD1 cannot be verified. This CDR3 comprises 13 residues. The germline V gene encodes CDR1 MDHEN and CDR2 SYDVKM. CDR3 region: CASRGQGSGEQYF. Using reference TRBV28 and TRBJ2-7 for the parts outside the CDR3, the full variable domain is DVKVTQSSRYLVKRTGEKVFLECVQDMDHENMFWYRQDPGLGLRLIYFSYDVKMKEKGDIPEGYSVSREKKERFSLILESASTNQTSMYLCASRGQGSGEQYFGPGTRLTVT.

The chain is built from TRBV18 and TRBJ2-6. The length of the CDR3 is 17 residues. Germline V gene sequence: CDR1 KGHSH, CDR2 LQKENI. CDR3 amino acids: CASSPAGLSSGANVLTF.

The chain carries TRBV3-1 and TRBJ2-7. Germline V CDR1 and CDR2: LGHDT, YNNKEL (reference sequence). This CDR3 spans 13 amino acids. The CDR3: CASSQPRPYEQYF.

V usage is TRBV10-3 and J usage is TRBJ1-5; TCRdb lists TRBD1, though no DNA is available to test this call. The CDR3 consists of 14 residues. Germline loops: CDR1 ENHRY, CDR2 SYGVKD. CDR3 protein: CAISPGQGNQPQHF.

This sequence joins TRBV5-1 and TRBJ2-6; absent DNA, TCRdb's TRBD1 call cannot be checked. The CDR3 runs to 14 residues. Germline V gene data show CDR1 as SGHRS and CDR2 as YFSETQ. CDR3 loop: CASKPTGLANVLTF. The full variable domain, rest sourced from reference TRBV5-1 and TRBJ2-6, is KAGVTQTPRYLIKTRGQQVTLSCSPISGHRSVSWYQQTPGQGLQFLFEYFSETQRNKGNFPGRFSGRQFSNSRSEMNVSTLELGDSALYLCASKPTGLANVLTFGAGSRLTVL.

V is TRBV7-9 and J is TRBJ1-6. From germline, CDR1 is SEHNR and CDR2 FQNEAQ (reference sequence). This CDR3 contains 12 residues. CDR3 amino acids: CASSSNLPPLHF.

The chain couples TRBV11-2 to TRBJ1-5. The CDR3 consists of 11 residues. Germline V gene sequence: CDR1 SGHAT, CDR2 FQNNGV. The CDR3 is CASSLRKPQHF.

The rearrangement links TRBV7-2 to TRBJ2-1. CDR1 and CDR2 from the germline V gene are SGHTA and FQGNSA. CDR3 size: 12 residues. CDR3 protein: CASSPSRNEQFF. The entire variable domain, with the rest obtained from reference TRBV7-2 and TRBJ2-1, is as follows: GAGVSQSPSNKVTEKGKDVELRCDPISGHTALYWYRQSLGQGLEFLIYFQGNSAPDKSGLPSDRFSAERTGGSVSTLTIQRTQQEDSAVYLCASSPSRNEQFFGPGTRLTVL.

The V and J genes are TRBV9 and TRBJ1-5. This CDR3 is 20 amino acids long. Germline lookup yields CDR1 SGDLS and CDR2 YYNGEE. CDR3 loop: CASSVPRGSTTPRSNQPQHF. Filled out from reference TRBV9 and TRBJ1-5, the complete variable domain reads DSGVTQTPKHLITATGQRVTLRCSPRSGDLSVYWYQQSLDQGLQFLIQYYNGEERAKGNILERFSAQQFPDLHSELNLSSLELGDSALYFCASSVPRGSTTPRSNQPQHFGDGTRLSIL.

The chain joins TRBV9 to TRBJ2-4; the D gene TCRdb calls, TRBD1, cannot be checked with no DNA. The germline V gene has CDR1 SGDLS and CDR2 YYNGEE. CDR3 length equals 17 residues. The CDR3 sequence is CASSVEGGGPYKNIQYF. Full variable domain (outside the CDR3, taken from reference TRBV9 and TRBJ2-4): DSGVTQTPKHLITATGQRVTLRCSPRSGDLSVYWYQQSLDQGLQFLIQYYNGEERAKGNILERFSAQQFPDLHSELNLSSLELGDSALYFCASSVEGGGPYKNIQYFGAGTRLSVL.

The chain carries TRBV20-1 and TRBJ2-2; there is no DNA to check the TCRdb D call of TRBD2. The CDR3 length is 14 residues. The V gene's germline CDR1 is DFQATT and CDR2 SNEGSKA (reference sequence). The CDR3 spells CSARTITNTGGLFF.